This T cell receptor (beta chain) was sequenced during a study of blood T cell repertoires in COVID-19. On the study more broadly: Samples representing acute and convalescent COVID-19 were sourced from the United States, Italy and Spain. Sources were T cells, B-cell-depleted T cells, or PBMCs; the material itself was cDNA or gDNA.

The CDR3 loop spans 14 amino acids. The V gene's germline CDR1 is LNHNV and CDR2 YYDKDF (reference sequence). V was clipped by 5 bases and J by 8 bases, with 15 bases between them. Seattle patient enrollment occurred during active infection, with longitudinal follow-up thereafter. How the authors handled the data: How many nucleated cells were present was estimated from reference gene primer amplification. The repertoire was sequenced with immunoSEQ multiplex PCR; TCRdb's copy has only in-frame clones and lacks some. V, J and clone size were drawn from that table, and D and trimming were deduced from the DNA. The sample yields more than 250,000 clones, 75% to 90% seen once. This clone came up a few times.

The chain employs TRBV15 and TRBJ1-4; D perhaps matches TRBD1 (5 bases). Sequenced sample: peripheral blood. The sequence was collected from a woman between 50 and 59 years old with COVID-19, enrolled during active disease. The DNA for the CDR3 is TGTGCCACCAGCGGGGACTCGGGAAGGGAAAAACTGTTTTTT. This gives the protein CATSGDSGREKLFF.